Following are 12 T cell receptor beta chains from one sample sequenced in a study of response to subunit inactivated influenza vaccine. Via MiXCR, TCRdb re-called the RT-PCR reads, giving one row per CDR3 protein. The sample shows about 540,000 distinct CDR3 sequences, roughly 25% of them seen only once. These same records also appear under a second study, on T cells expressing NK-cell markers. That investigation notes: Scientists made TCR beta cDNA using 5'RACE template switching with UMIs.

The sequencing used CD4+ T cells sorted from PBMCs, collected approximately 12 days after vaccination. Receptor source: a man aged 45-65 years who received an inactivated influenza vaccine.

This clonotype was found a few times. This sequence joins TRBV27 and TRBJ2-2, with 12 positions matching TRBD2. CDR1 and CDR2 from the germline V gene are MNHEY and SMNVEV (reference sequence). V shed 9 bases and J 1 base; nucleotides not matched to a gene: 3. The CDR3 totals 15 residues. CDR3: CASLLAGGNTGELFF. The CDR3 DNA reads TGTGCCAGTCTACTAGCGGGAGGGAACACCGGGGAGCTGTTTTTT.

The chain employs TRBV29-1 and TRBJ2-5, with D perhaps matching TRBD2 (7 bases). The CDR3 sequence is 13 residues long. V shed 6 bases and J shed 4 bases, with 15 bases lying between them. From germline, CDR1 is SQVTM and CDR2 ANQGSEA. CDR3 coding DNA: TGCAGCGTCCAAGGGGGGGCAGGAGAGACCCAGTACTTC. It specifies CSVQGGAGETQYF.

The chain couples TRBV5-6 to TRBJ1-2; 9 bases match TRBD1. Per germline, CDR1 SGHDT and CDR2 YYEEEE. The junction had 6 bases not matched to a gene; V was cut back by 1 base and J by 8 bases. This CDR3 comprises 14 residues. The CDR3 DNA is TGTGCCAGCAGCTTGACAGGGGGCGCGGGCGGCTACACCTTC. It yields the protein CASSLTGGAGGYTF.

This clonotype was observed a handful of times. The chain has TRBV6-5 and TRBJ2-2; the D is unclear. This CDR3 has 16 residues. Between the trimmed V and J ends, which lost 4 bases and 4 bases, there was a span of 16 bases. Germline V lookup: CDR1 MNHEY, CDR2 SVGAGI. This CDR3 is CASSSPDYLPTGELFF. Here the CDR3 DNA reads TGTGCCAGCAGTTCCCCCGATTACCTACCCACCGGGGAGCTGTTTTTT.

V gene TRBV5-1 combines with J gene TRBJ2-5, with TRBD2 as a possible D gene (5 bases). The CDR3 contains 15 residues. CDR1 is SGHRS, CDR2 YFSETQ, per germline. V lost 3 bases, J lost 1 base, and 13 bases lay in between. Here the CDR3 DNA reads TGCGCCAGCAGCTCGGAGGTCGGGCCCCAAGAGACCCAGTACTTC. This encodes CASSSEVGPQETQYF.

This clonotype turned up a few times. J is TRBJ1-1 and V is TRBV7-2; no reliable D call. This CDR3 has 15 residues. V gave up 2 bases and J gave up 6 bases, with 16 bases separating them. CDR1 is SGHTA and CDR2 is FQGNSA in the germline V gene. This CDR3 reads CASSLSRASPPEAFF. CDR3 nucleotide sequence: TGTGCCAGCAGCTTATCTCGGGCCTCCCCCCCTGAAGCTTTCTTT. Drawing the rest from reference TRBV7-2 and TRBJ1-1, the complete variable domain is GAGVSQSPSNKVTEKGKDVELRCDPISGHTALYWYRQSLGQGLEFLIYFQGNSAPDKSGLPSDRFSAERTGGSVSTLTIQRTQQEDSAVYLCASSLSRASPPEAFFGQGTRLTVV.

This clonotype was observed many times. The chain is built from TRBV11-2 and TRBJ2-7; 7 bases line up with TRBD1. The ends lost 5 bases at V and 7 bases at J; junction bases unmatched: 14. This CDR3 is built from 15 residues. Germline V gene sequence: CDR1 SGHAT, CDR2 FQNNGV. The CDR3 is CASSPNSGGSWEQYF. The CDR3 nucleotides read TGTGCCAGCAGCCCAAACTCAGGGGGTTCTTGGGAGCAGTACTTC. Full variable domain (rest looked up from reference TRBV11-2 and TRBJ2-7): EAGVAQSPRYKIIEKRQSVAFWCNPISGHATLYWYQQILGQGPKLLIQFQNNGVVDDSQLPKDRFSAERLKGVDSTLKIQPAKLEDSAVYLCASSPNSGGSWEQYFGPGTRLTVT.

This clonotype showed up many times. The rearrangement joins TRBV12-3 or TRBV12-4 to TRBJ2-1; 10 bases are a match to TRBD2. The V gene end was trimmed by 1 base and the J gene end by 9 bases; junction bases not matched to a gene: 6. The length of the CDR3 is 15 residues. In nucleotides, the CDR3 is TGTGCCAGCAGTTTAGGGGTAGCGGGAGGACTTGAGCAGTTCTTC. Its translation: CASSLGVAGGLEQFF.

This clonotype was observed at least ten times. The V call is TRBV4-3, the J call TRBJ2-7; D is undetermined. Per the germline V gene, CDR1 is LGHNA and CDR2 is YSLEER. Between the trimmed V and J ends, which lost 4 bases and 0 bases, there was a span of 10 bases. The CDR3 spans 14 residues. The CDR3 DNA sequence: TGCGCCAGCAGCCCCTGGGCGGACTCCTACGAGCAGTACTTC. Translating it yields CASSPWADSYEQYF.

This clonotype was detected only a few times. This chain links TRBV5-6 with TRBJ1-5; 10 nucleotides align to TRBD1. From germline, CDR1 is SGHDT and CDR2 YYEEEE. The CDR3 runs to 18 residues. The V and J ends lost 1 base and 4 bases, in that order; junction bases with no gene match: 11. The CDR3 protein is CASSLFGQGDLRNQPQHF. CDR3 DNA: TGTGCCAGCAGCTTGTTCGGACAGGGGGATTTACGGAATCAGCCCCAGCATTTT.

On this clonotype itself: The CDR3 end shows no conserved phenylalanine or tryptophan, and so a read error is likely. The DNA is omitted, as the CDR3 cannot be located on it reliably, and the CDR3 follows TCRdb's listing. The V call is TRBV15, the J call TRBJ2-1; TRBD1 is taken as the D call from the table, unchecked against the DNA. Germline-derived CDR1 and CDR2 are LNHNV and YYDKDF (reference sequence). The CDR3 length is 12 residues, termini included. CDR3 residues: CATSRVGGGRRD.

V and J are TRBV6-1 and TRBJ1-1; TRBD1 matches at 7 bases. CDR3 length: 17 amino acids. J lost 1 base, V lost 6 bases, and 14 bases had no gene match. Looked up from germline, CDR1 is MNHNS and CDR2 is SASEGT. The CDR3, as DNA: TGTGCCAGCAGGATAGGGACAGCAGGGTTTGGGAACACTGAAGCTTTCTTT. Translation: CASRIGTAGFGNTEAFF.